This entry describes one T cell receptor beta chain. Its antigen is unidentified. The sample belongs to a study of T cell responses to AZD1222 COVID-19 vaccine. This CDR3 has 16 amino acids. Germline trimming cut 7 bases from V and 5 bases from J; bases unmatched to any gene: 14. From germline, CDR1 is SGHRS and CDR2 YFSETQ. The study's findings and limits: Reportedly, nearly half the spike-specific TCRs target unmutated variant regions. After the peak T cell response, and only then, were repertoires sampled. An increase in Spike-specific TCR breadth and depth was observed after two AZD1222 doses. Only a handful of individuals given AZD1222 were seropositive at baseline.

Profiling relied on immunoSEQ multiplex PCR, and the TCRdb table lists in-frame clones only, not all of them. Among about 150,000 clones listed, more than 80% were seen once. The TCR sequence derives from an adult in good health. The V gene is TRBV5-1, the J gene TRBJ1-4, with 7 bases identical to TRBD1. The sequences come from peripheral blood, collected on day 0 of AZD1222 vaccination. CDR3 coding DNA: TGCGCCAGCGCCGGCCGGACAGGCCCGAACAATGAAAAACTGTTTTTT. Protein product: CASAGRTGPNNEKLFF.